These 7 T cell receptor beta chains were sequenced from one sample in a study of CD8 T cells in ankylosing spondylitis. TCRdb reprocessed the 5' RACE reads with MiXCR, giving one entry per CDR3 protein. The table has 150,000 to 200,000 distinct CDR3 sequences, more than 9% seen once. The sequenced sample was blood, either unsorted or a sorted T cell fraction (not recorded which). The receptors shown here come from a male donor with ankylosing spondylitis or in good health (not recorded which).

The chain uses TRBV5-1 and TRBJ2-7; D not certain. The V end lost 1 base, the J end lost 6 bases, and 8 bases lay between the germline ends. Per germline, CDR1 SGHRS and CDR2 YFSETQ. This CDR3 is 12 amino acids long. Written as DNA, the CDR3 is TGCGCCAGCAGCTTGATCTCCGGCGAGCAGTACTTC. Its translation is CASSLISGEQYF.

This clonotype was counted between two and nine times. The chain is built from TRBV5-1 and TRBJ1-2; D not certain. The germline V and J ends were trimmed by 0 bases and 5 bases, with 11 bases remaining between them. Germline CDR1 is SGHRS and CDR2 is YFSETQ. The CDR3 sequence is 14 residues long. CDR3 sequence: CASSLVSRRYGYTF. DNA for the CDR3: TGCGCCAGCAGCTTGGTTAGCAGACGGTATGGCTACACCTTC.

This clonotype was counted ten times or more. This rearrangement joins TRBV15 to TRBJ2-1; D call uncertain. Germline assignment: CDR1 LNHNV and CDR2 YYDKDF (reference sequence). The CDR3 is 13 residues long. V lost 2 bases, J lost 7 bases, and 9 bases lay in between. The CDR3 DNA is TGTGCCACCAGCAGAAAGGGTTGGAATGAGCAGTTCTTC. Translating it yields CATSRKGWNEQFF. Full variable domain (rest looked up from reference TRBV15 and TRBJ2-1): DAMVIQNPRYQVTQFGKPVTLSCSQTLNHNVMYWYQQKSSQAPKLLFHYYDKDFNNEADTPDNFQSRRPNTSFCFLDIRSPGLGDTAMYLCATSRKGWNEQFFGPGTRLTVL.

There are many counts of this clonotype. V and J are TRBV13 and TRBJ1-1, with D unresolved. Germline assignment: CDR1 PRHDT and CDR2 FYEKMQ (reference sequence). Trimming stripped 4 bases from V and 3 bases from J, with 6 bases between. CDR3 length equals 12 residues. The CDR3 spells CASSYTDTEAFF. The CDR3 DNA is TGTGCCAGCAGCTACACAGACACTGAAGCTTTCTTT. Using reference TRBV13 and TRBJ1-1 for the parts outside the CDR3, the full variable domain is AAGVIQSPRHLIKEKRETATLKCYPIPRHDTVYWYQQGPGQDPQFLISFYEKMQSDKGSIPDRFSAQQFSDYHSELNMSSLELGDSALYFCASSYTDTEAFFGQGTRLTVV.

The chain uses TRBV7-2 and TRBJ2-1; D call uncertain. The V end lost 0 bases, the J end lost 6 bases, and 15 bases lay between the germline ends. Germline V CDR1 and CDR2: SGHTA, FQGNSA. The CDR3 is made up of 16 amino acids. The CDR3 loop reads CASSLASLMLPNEQFF. The CDR3 bases are TGTGCCAGCAGCTTAGCTAGCCTAATGCTACCCAATGAGCAGTTCTTC. Supplemented by reference TRBV7-2 and TRBJ2-1, the full variable domain reads GAGVSQSPSNKVTEKGKDVELRCDPISGHTALYWYRQSLGQGLEFLIYFQGNSAPDKSGLPSDRFSAERTGGSVSTLTIQRTQQEDSAVYLCASSLASLMLPNEQFFGPGTRLTVL.

The rearrangement links TRBV19 to TRBJ1-5; TRBD1 is a possible D gene (5 bases). V shed 6 bases and J shed 2 bases, with 11 bases lying between them. The germline gives CDR1 LNHDA, CDR2 SQIVND (reference sequence). The CDR3 covers 14 residues. CDR3 nucleotides: TGTGCCAGTAGATCCAGGGTAGGCAATCAGCCCCAGCATTTT. Translation gives CASRSRVGNQPQHF.

V is TRBV15 and J is TRBJ2-2, with TRBD1 matching over 9 bases. CDR3 size: 17 residues. The germline CDR1 and CDR2 sequences are LNHNV and YYDKDF (reference sequence). The J segment lost 5 bases and the V segment lost 4 bases, leaving 11 bases of the junction unmatched. CDR3 protein: CATSILGDREATGELFF. The CDR3 DNA follows: TGTGCCACCAGCATCCTGGGGGACAGGGAGGCGACCGGGGAGCTGTTTTTT.